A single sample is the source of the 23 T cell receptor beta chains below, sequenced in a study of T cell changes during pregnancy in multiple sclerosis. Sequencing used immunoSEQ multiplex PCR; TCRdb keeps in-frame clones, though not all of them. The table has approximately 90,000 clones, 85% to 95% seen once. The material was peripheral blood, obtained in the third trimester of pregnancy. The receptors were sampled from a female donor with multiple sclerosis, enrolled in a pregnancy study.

CDR3 nucleotide sequence: TGCGCCAGCAGTCAGCTGACAGGACTAGCGGGCGATAGCTCCTACGAGCAGTACTTC. Translating it yields CASSQLTGLAGDSSYEQYF. V and J are TRBV23-1 and TRBJ2-7; TRBD2 aligns across 11 bases. TRBV23-1 is an ORF; its function is uncertain. The CDR3 spans 19 residues. The V segment lost 3 bases and the J segment 0 bases; nucleotides outside the gene matches: 13.

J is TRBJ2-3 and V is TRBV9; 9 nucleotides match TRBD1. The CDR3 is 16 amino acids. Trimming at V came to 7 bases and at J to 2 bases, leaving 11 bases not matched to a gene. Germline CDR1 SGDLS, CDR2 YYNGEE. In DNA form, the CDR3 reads TGTGCCAGCGCGAAGGGGGACAGGGCCGTCACAGATACGCAGTATTTT. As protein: CASAKGDRAVTDTQYF.

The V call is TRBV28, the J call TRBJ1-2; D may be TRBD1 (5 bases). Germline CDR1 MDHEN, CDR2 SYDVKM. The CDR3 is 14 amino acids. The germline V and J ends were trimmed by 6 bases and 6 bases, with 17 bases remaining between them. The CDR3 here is CASRGPRGSNGYTF. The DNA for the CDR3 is TGTGCCAGCAGGGGGCCAAGGGGCTCGAATGGCTACACCTTC.

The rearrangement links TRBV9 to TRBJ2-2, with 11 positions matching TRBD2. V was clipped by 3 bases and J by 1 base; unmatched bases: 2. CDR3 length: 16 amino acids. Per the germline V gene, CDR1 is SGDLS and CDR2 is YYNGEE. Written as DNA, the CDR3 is TGTGCCAGCAGCGCAGGACTAGCGGGGAACACCGGGGAGCTGTTTTTT. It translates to CASSAGLAGNTGELFF. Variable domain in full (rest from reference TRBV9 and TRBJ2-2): DSGVTQTPKHLITATGQRVTLRCSPRSGDLSVYWYQQSLDQGLQFLIQYYNGEERAKGNILERFSAQQFPDLHSELNLSSLELGDSALYFCASSAGLAGNTGELFFGEGSRLTVL.

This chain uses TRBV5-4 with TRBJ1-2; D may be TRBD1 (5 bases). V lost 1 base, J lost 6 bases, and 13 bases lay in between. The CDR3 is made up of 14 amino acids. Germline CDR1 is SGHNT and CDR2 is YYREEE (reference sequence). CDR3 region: CASSLWGGGDGYTF. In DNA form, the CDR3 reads TGTGCCAGCAGCTTGTGGGGGGGTGGGGATGGCTACACCTTC.

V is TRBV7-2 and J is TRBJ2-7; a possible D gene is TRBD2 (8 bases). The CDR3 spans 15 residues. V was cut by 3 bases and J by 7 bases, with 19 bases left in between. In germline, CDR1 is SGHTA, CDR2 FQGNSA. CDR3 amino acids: CASSLGTAGVGEQYF. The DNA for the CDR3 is TGTGCCAGCAGCTTGGGGACAGCGGGAGTTGGGGAGCAGTACTTC.

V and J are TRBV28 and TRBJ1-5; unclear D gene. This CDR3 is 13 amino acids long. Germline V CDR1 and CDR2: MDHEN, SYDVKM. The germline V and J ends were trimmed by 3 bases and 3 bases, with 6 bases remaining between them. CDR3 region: CASSLQFNQPQHF. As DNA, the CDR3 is TGTGCCAGCAGTTTGCAGTTCAATCAGCCCCAGCATTTT.

The CDR3 sequence is CASSFRGVGTDTQYF. CDR3 DNA sequence: TGCGCCAGCAGCTTTAGGGGCGTTGGAACAGATACGCAGTATTTT. V and J are TRBV5-1 and TRBJ2-3; tentatively, D is TRBD1 (5 bases). Trimming stripped 2 bases from V and 3 bases from J, with 13 bases between. Germline assignment: CDR1 SGHRS and CDR2 YFSETQ. The CDR3 has 15 amino acids.

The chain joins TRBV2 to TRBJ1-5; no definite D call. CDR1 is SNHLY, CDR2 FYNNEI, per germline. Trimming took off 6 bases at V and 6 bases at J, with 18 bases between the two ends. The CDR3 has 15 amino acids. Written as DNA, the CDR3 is TGTGCCAGCAGCCCTGACCCCGGGCGGGGTCAGCCCCAGCATTTT. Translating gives CASSPDPGRGQPQHF. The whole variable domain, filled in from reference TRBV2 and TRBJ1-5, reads EPEVTQTPSHQVTQMGQEVILRCVPISNHLYFYWYRQILGQKVEFLVSFYNNEISEKSEIFDDQFSVERPDGSNFTLKIRSTKLEDSAMYFCASSPDPGRGQPQHFGDGTRLSIL.

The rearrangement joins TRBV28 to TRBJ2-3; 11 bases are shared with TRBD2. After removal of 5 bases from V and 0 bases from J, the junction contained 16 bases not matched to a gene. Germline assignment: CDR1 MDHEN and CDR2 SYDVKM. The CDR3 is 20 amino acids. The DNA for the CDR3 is TGTGCCAGCAGTCCGATTACCCCCCGGACTAGCGGGCCCAGCACAGATACGCAGTATTTT. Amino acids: CASSPITPRTSGPSTDTQYF.

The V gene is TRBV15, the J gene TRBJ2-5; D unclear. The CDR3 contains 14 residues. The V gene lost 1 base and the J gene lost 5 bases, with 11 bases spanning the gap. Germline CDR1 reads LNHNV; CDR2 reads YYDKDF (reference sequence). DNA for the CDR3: TGTGCCACCAGCAGAGTCGCAGGCCCGGAGACCCAGTACTTC. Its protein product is CATSRVAGPETQYF.

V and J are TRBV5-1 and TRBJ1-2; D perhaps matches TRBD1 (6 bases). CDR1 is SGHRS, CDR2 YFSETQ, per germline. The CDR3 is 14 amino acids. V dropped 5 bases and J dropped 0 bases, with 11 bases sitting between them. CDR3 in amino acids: CASSRDTSNYGYTF. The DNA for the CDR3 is TGCGCCAGCAGTAGGGACACGTCTAACTATGGCTACACCTTC.

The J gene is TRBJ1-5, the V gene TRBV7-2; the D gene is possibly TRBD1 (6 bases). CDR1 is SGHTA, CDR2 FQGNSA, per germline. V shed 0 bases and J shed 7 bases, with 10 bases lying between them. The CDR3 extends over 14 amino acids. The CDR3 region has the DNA TGTGCCAGCAGCTTAGCGGGGGGGCCCCAGCCCCAGCATTTT. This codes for CASSLAGGPQPQHF.

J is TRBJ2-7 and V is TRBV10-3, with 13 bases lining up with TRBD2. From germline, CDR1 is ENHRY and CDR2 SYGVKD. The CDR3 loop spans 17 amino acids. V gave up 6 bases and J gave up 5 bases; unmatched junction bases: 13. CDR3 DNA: TGTGCCATCAGCGTCCCGGGACTAGCGGGGAGTCAGGACGAGCAGTACTTC. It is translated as CAISVPGLAGSQDEQYF.

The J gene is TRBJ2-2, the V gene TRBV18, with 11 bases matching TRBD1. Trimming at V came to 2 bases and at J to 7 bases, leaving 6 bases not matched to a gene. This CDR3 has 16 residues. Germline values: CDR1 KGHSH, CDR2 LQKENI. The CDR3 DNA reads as TGTGCCAGCTCACCAGTCGGACAGGGGGCTGTCGGGGAGCTGTTTTTT. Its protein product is CASSPVGQGAVGELFF. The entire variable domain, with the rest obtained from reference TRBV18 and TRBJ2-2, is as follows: NAGVMQNPRHLVRRRGQEARLRCSPMKGHSHVYWYRQLPEEGLKFMVYLQKENIIDESGMPKERFSAEFPKEGPSILRIQQVVRGDSAAYFCASSPVGQGAVGELFFGEGSRLTVL.

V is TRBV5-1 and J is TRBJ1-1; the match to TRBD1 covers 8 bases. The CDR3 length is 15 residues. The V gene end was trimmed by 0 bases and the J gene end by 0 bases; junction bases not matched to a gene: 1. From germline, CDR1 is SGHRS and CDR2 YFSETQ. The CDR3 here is CASSLETGVNTEAFF. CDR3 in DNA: TGCGCCAGCAGCTTGGAGACAGGGGTGAACACTGAAGCTTTCTTT.

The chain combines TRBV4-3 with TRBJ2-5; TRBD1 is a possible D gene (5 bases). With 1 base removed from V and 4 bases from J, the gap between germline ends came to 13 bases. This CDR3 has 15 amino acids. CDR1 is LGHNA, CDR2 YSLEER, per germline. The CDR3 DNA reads TGCGCCAGCAGCCAAGGTCAGGGTTCGACAGAGACCCAGTACTTC. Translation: CASSQGQGSTETQYF.

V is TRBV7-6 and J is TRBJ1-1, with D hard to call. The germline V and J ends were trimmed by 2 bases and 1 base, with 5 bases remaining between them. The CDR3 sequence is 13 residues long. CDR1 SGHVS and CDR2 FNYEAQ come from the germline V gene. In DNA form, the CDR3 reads TGTGCCAGCAGCTTAACAGAGAACACTGAAGCTTTCTTT. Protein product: CASSLTENTEAFF.

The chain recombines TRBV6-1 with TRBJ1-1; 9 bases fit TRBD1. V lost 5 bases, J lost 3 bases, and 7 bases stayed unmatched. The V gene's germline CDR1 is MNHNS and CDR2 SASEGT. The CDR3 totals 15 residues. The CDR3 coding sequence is TGTGCCAGCAGTTTATTGACAGGGGGGGACACTGAAGCTTTCTTT. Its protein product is CASSLLTGGDTEAFF.

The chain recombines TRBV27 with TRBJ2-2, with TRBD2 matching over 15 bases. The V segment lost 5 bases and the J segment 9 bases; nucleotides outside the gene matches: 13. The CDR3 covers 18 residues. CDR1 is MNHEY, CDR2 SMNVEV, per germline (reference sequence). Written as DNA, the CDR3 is TGTGCCAGCAGTAGAGGACTAGCGGGAGGGCCAAGCGACCGGGAGCTGTTTTTT. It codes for CASSRGLAGGPSDRELFF.

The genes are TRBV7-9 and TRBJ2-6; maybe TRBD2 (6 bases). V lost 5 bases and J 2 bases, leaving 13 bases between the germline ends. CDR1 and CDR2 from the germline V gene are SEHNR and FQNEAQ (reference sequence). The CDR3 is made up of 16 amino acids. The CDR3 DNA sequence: TGTGCCAGCAGCCGTCCTCGCGGGGCTGGGGCCAACGTCCTGACTTTC. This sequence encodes CASSRPRGAGANVLTF.

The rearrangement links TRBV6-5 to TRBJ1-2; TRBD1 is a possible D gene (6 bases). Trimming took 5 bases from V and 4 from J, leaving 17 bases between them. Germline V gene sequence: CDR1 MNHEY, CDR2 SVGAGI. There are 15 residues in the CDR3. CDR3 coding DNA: TGTGCCAGCAGTCCCCGAGGCGGGGGCGGCTATGGCTACACCTTC. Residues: CASSPRGGGGYGYTF.

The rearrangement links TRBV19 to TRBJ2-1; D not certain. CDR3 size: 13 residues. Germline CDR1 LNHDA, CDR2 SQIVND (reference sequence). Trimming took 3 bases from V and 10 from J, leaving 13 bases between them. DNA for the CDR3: TGTGCCAGTAGTATCCATTCGAATAGCGAGCAGTTCTTC. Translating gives CASSIHSNSEQFF.